Sequencing of this T cell receptor beta chain was carried out in a study of tumor-infiltrating lymphocytes in primary liver carcinoma. Study conclusions and caveats: In tumor-adjacent and tumor-blood pairs, overlap was lower than in tumor region pairs.

The researchers produced TCR beta cDNA from roughly 550 ng total RNA with a constant-region primer. What produced the TCR beta libraries was three nested multiplex PCR rounds using slightly modified ARM-PCR. TRBV1-TRBV30 forward primers paired with a C-beta reverse primer drove the first two PCR rounds, roughly 10 cycles each. TCRdb used MiXCR to reprocess the multiplex PCR reads, holding one entry per CDR3 protein. This table has 100,000 or so distinct CDR3 sequences, 80% to 85% appearing once. Looked up from germline, CDR1 is SQVTM and CDR2 is ANQGSEA. This CDR3 has 13 amino acids. Points on this clonotype: Antigen: not known. Its ends do not fully match the called genes, so a read error is possible.

Co-extraction yielded RNA and DNA from around 20-30 mg of unsorted bulk tissue. The chain carries TRBV29-1 and TRBJ2-2; D tentatively reads TRBD1 or TRBD2 (5 bases each). The TCR originated in a man between 40 and 49 years old with primary liver carcinoma and hepatitis B virus infection. The sample comprised liver tumor tissue from sampling region 3. Subset indicated: tumor region T3, left-lateral pole. CDR3 sequence: CSVIPTDTGEMFF. In nucleotides, the CDR3 is TGCAGCGTTATCCCGACAGACACCGGGGAGATGTTTTTC.